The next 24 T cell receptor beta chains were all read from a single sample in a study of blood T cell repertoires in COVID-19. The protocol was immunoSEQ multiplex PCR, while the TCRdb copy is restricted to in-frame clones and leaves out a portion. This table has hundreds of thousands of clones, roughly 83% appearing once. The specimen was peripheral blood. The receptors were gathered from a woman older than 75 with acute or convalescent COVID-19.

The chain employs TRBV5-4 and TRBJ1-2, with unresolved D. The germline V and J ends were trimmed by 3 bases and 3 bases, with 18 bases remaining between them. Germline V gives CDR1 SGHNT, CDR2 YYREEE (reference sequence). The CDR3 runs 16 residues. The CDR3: CASSSSTTTGYYGYTF. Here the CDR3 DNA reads TGTGCCAGCAGCTCCTCAACCACCACGGGATACTATGGCTACACCTTC. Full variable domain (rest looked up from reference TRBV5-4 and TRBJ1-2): ETGVTQSPTHLIKTRGQQVTLRCSSQSGHNTVSWYQQALGQGPQFIFQYYREEENGRGNFPPRFSGLQFPNYSSELNVNALELDDSALYLCASSSSTTTGYYGYTFGSGTRLTVV.

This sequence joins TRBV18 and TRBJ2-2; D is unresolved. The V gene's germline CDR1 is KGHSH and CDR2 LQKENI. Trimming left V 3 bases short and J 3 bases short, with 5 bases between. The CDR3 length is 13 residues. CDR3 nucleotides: TGTGCCAGCTCACCCTCGGACACCGGGGAGCTGTTTTTT. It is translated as CASSPSDTGELFF.

The DNA of the CDR3 is TGCGCCAGCAGCTTGGAAAAGGGGACTGGCCTACATAACTATGGCTACACCTTC. This translates into CASSLEKGTGLHNYGYTF. The chain joins TRBV5-1 to TRBJ1-2; the D gene is possibly TRBD1 (5 bases). V lost 0 bases, J lost 1 base, and 19 bases lay in between. CDR1 is SGHRS and CDR2 is YFSETQ in the germline V gene. CDR3 length equals 18 residues.

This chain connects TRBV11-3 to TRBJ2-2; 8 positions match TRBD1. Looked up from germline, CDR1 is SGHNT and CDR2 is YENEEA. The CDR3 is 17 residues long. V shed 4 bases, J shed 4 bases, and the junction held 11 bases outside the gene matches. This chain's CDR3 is CASSSHRTGRTTGELFF. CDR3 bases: TGTGCCAGCAGCTCCCACCGGACAGGGCGGACCACCGGGGAGCTGTTTTTT. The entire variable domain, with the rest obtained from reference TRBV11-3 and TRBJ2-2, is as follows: EAGVVQSPRYKIIEKKQPVAFWCNPISGHNTLYWYLQNLGQGPELLIRYENEEAVDDSQLPKDRFSAERLKGVDSTLKIQPAELGDSAVYLCASSSHRTGRTTGELFFGEGSRLTVL.

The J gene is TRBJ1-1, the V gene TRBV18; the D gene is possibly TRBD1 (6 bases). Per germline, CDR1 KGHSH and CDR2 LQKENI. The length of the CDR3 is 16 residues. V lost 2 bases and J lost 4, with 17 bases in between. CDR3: CASSPVDQGSGTEAFF. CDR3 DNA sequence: TGTGCCAGCTCACCAGTCGATCAGGGGTCGGGCACTGAAGCTTTCTTT.

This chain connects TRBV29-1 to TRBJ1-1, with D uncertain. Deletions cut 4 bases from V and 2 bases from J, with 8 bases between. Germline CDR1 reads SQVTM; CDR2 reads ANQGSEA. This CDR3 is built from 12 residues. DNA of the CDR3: TGCAGCGTTGGGGAGGGAAACACTGAAGCTTTCTTT. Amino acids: CSVGEGNTEAFF.

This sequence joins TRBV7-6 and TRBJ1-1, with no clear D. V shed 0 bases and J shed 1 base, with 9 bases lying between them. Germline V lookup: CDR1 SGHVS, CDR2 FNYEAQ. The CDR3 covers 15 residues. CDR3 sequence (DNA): TGTGCCAGCAGCTTAGCGGCAGGTTCGAACACTGAAGCTTTCTTT. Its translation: CASSLAAGSNTEAFF.

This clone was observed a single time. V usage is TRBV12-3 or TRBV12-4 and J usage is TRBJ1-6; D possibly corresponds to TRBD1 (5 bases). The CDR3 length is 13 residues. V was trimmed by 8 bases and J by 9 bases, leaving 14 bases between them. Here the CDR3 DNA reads TGTGCCAGCGGACCGGGAGGGGCTTCACCCCTCCACTTT. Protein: CASGPGGASPLHF.

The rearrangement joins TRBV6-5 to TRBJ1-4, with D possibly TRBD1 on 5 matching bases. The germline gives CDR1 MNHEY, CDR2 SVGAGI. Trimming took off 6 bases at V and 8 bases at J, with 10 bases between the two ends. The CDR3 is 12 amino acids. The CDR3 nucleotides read TGTGCCAGCAGCCGTGACAGAGAAAAACTGTTTTTT. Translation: CASSRDREKLFF.

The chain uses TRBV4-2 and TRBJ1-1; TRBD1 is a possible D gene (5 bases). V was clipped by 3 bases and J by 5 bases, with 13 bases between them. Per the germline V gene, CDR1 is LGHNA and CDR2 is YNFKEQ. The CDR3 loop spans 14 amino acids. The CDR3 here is CASSQQLGGTEAFF. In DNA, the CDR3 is TGTGCCAGCAGCCAGCAACTGGGGGGAACTGAAGCTTTCTTT.

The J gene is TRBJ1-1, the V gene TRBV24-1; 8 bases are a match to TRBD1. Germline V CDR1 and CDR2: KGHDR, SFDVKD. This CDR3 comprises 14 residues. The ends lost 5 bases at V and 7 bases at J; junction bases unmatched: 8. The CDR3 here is CATSGTGGQGEAFF. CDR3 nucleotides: TGTGCCACCAGTGGTACAGGGGGGCAGGGTGAAGCTTTCTTT.

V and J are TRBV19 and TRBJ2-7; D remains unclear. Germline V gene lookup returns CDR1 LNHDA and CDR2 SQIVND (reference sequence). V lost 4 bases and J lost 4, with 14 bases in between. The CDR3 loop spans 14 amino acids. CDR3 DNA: TGTGCCAGTAGTAACCCGAGTCCTCCATACGAGCAGTACTTC. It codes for CASSNPSPPYEQYF.

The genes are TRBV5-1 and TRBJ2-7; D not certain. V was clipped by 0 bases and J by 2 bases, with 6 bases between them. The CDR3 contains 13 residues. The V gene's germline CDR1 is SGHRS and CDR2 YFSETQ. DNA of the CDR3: TGCGCCAGCAGCTTGGACAGTGCCTACGAGCAGTACTTC. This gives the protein CASSLDSAYEQYF.

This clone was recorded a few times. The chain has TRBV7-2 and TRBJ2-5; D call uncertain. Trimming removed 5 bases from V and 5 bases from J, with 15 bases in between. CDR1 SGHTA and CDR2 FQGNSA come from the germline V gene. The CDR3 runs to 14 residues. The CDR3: CASSTNAEWETQYF. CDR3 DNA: TGTGCCAGCAGCACTAACGCGGAGTGGGAGACCCAGTACTTC.

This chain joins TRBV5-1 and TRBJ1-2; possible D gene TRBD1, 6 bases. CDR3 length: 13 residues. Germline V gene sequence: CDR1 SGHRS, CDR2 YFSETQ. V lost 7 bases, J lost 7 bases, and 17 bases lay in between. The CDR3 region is CASGPGQLIGYTF. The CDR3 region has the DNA TGCGCCAGCGGCCCGGGACAACTAATTGGCTACACCTTC.

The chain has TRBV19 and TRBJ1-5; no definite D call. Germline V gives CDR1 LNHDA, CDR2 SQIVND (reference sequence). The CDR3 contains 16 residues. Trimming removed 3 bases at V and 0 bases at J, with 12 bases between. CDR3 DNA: TGTGCCAGTAGTATCCTTAGCTACGATAGCAATCAGCCCCAGCATTTT. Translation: CASSILSYDSNQPQHF.

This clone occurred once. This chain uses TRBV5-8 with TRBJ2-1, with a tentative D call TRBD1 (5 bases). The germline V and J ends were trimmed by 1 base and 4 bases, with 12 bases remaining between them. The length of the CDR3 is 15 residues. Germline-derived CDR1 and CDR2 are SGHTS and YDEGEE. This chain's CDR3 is CASSLMTASYNEQFF. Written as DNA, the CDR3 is TGTGCCAGCAGCTTGATGACAGCCAGTTACAATGAGCAGTTCTTC.

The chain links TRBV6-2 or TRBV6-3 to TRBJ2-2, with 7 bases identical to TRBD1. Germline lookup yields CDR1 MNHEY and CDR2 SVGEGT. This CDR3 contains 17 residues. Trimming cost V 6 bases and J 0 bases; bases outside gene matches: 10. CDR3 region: CASSETGIYANTGELFF. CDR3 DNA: TGTGCCAGCAGCGAGACAGGGATTTATGCGAACACCGGGGAGCTGTTTTTT.

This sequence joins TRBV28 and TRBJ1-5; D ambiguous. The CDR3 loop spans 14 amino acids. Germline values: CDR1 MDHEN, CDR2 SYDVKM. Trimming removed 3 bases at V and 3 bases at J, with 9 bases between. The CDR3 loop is CASSFVQFNQPQHF. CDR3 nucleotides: TGTGCCAGCAGTTTCGTACAGTTCAATCAGCCCCAGCATTTT.

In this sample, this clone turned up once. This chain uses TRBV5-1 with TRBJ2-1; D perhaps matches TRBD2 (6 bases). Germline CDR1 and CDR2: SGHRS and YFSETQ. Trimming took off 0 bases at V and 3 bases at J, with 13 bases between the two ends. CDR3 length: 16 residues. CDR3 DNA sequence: TGCGCCAGCAGCTTGGATGGAGGGGATTTCTACAATGAGCAGTTCTTC. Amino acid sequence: CASSLDGGDFYNEQFF.

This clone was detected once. CDR3 coding DNA: TGTGCCATCAGTGTTTCACTCAATCAGCCCCAGCATTTT. Its translation is CAISVSLNQPQHF. This chain connects TRBV10-3 to TRBJ1-5, with D unclear. The CDR3 runs 13 residues. Germline-derived CDR1 and CDR2 are ENHRY and SYGVKD. V lost 4 bases and J 3 bases, leaving 7 bases between the germline ends.

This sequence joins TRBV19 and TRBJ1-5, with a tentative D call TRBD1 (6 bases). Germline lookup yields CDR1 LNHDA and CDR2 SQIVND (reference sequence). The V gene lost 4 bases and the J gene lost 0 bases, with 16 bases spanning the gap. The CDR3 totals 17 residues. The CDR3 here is CASSKGGRGYSNQPQHF. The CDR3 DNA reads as TGTGCCAGTAGTAAAGGAGGCAGGGGATATAGCAATCAGCCCCAGCATTTT. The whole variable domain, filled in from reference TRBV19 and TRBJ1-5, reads DGGITQSPKYLFRKEGQNVTLSCEQNLNHDAMYWYRQDPGQGLRLIYYSQIVNDFQKGDIAEGYSVSREKKESFPLTVTSAQKNPTAFYLCASSKGGRGYSNQPQHFGDGTRLSIL.

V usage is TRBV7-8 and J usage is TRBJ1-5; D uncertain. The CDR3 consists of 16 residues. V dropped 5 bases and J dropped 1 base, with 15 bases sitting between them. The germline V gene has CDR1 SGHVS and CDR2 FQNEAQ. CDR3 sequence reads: CASSLLPGGSNQPQHF. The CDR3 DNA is TGTGCCAGCAGCCTCCTACCTGGAGGGAGCAATCAGCCCCAGCATTTT.

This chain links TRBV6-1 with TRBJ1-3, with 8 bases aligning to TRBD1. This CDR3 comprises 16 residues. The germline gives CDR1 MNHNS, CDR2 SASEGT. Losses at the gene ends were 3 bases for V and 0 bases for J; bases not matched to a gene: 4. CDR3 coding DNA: TGTGCCAGCAGTGATAGACAGGGGAGCTCTGGAAACACCATATATTTT. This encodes CASSDRQGSSGNTIYF.